Listed below are T cell receptor beta chains from one sample, sequenced in a study of T cell clusters in autoimmune cytopenias. TCRdb reprocessed the multiplex PCR reads and keeps a single row for each CDR3 protein, giving no DNA. Here the sample table reports approximately 1,200 distinct CDR3 sequences. The source material was peripheral blood. The receptors derive from a human donor with an autoimmune cytopenia or autoimmune hepatitis (not recorded which). Both conserved end residues are part of each CDR3. Clone size is shown for a subset of rows, as once, few, many or a class of expanded clone.

j_call: TRBJ2-7; v_call: TRBV6-5; clone_size: -; cdr3_aa: CASSLAGVDYEQYF
j_call: TRBJ2-3; v_call: TRBV5-1; clone_size: -; cdr3_aa: CASRDSLSTDTQYF
j_call: TRBJ2-7; v_call: TRBV7-9; clone_size: -; cdr3_aa: CASSFPTGRVLTNEQYF
j_call: TRBJ1-3; v_call: TRBV6-1; clone_size: medium-sized; cdr3_aa: CASSQNRVPKSGNTIYF
j_call: TRBJ2-5; v_call: TRBV6-1; clone_size: -; cdr3_aa: CASSILGTETQYF
j_call: TRBJ1-2; v_call: TRBV5-1; clone_size: medium-sized; cdr3_aa: CASSYGQGKYGYTF
j_call: TRBJ1-1; v_call: TRBV12-3/TRBV12-4; clone_size: medium-sized; cdr3_aa: CASSPSGTGNTEAFF
j_call: TRBJ2-5; v_call: TRBV20-1; clone_size: -; cdr3_aa: CSAQRTGQETQYF
j_call: TRBJ2-5; v_call: TRBV5-6; clone_size: medium-sized; cdr3_aa: CASSLWGPGMKTQYF
j_call: TRBJ1-2; v_call: TRBV27; clone_size: medium-sized; cdr3_aa: CASSFSQGYYGYTF
j_call: TRBJ2-7; v_call: TRBV28; clone_size: hyperexpanded; cdr3_aa: CASSLGQPYEQYF
j_call: TRBJ2-6; v_call: TRBV5-1; clone_size: -; cdr3_aa: CASSFPASGGASGANVLTF
j_call: TRBJ1-1; v_call: TRBV6-2/TRBV6-3; clone_size: medium-sized; cdr3_aa: CASSAVRRTEAFF
j_call: TRBJ1-4; v_call: TRBV7-2; clone_size: -; cdr3_aa: CASSLAGTRGSSEKLFF
j_call: TRBJ1-4; v_call: TRBV6-5; clone_size: medium-sized; cdr3_aa: CASRLKGFGEKLFF
j_call: TRBJ2-3; v_call: TRBV5-4; clone_size: medium-sized; cdr3_aa: CASSFQTSYTDTQYF
j_call: TRBJ2-5; v_call: TRBV6-1; clone_size: medium-sized; cdr3_aa: CASELYQETQYF
j_call: TRBJ2-2; v_call: TRBV6-6; clone_size: medium-sized; cdr3_aa: CASSYPKSYTHTGELFF
j_call: TRBJ1-4; v_call: TRBV2; clone_size: -; cdr3_aa: CASNVRGATNEKLFF
j_call: TRBJ1-1; v_call: TRBV7-9; clone_size: -; cdr3_aa: CASSLDTEAFF
j_call: TRBJ1-2; v_call: TRBV12-3/TRBV12-4; clone_size: -; cdr3_aa: CASSPTGFGGYTF
j_call: TRBJ1-1; v_call: TRBV13; clone_size: medium-sized; cdr3_aa: CASSRTYDRDDTEAFF
j_call: TRBJ2-2; v_call: TRBV12-3/TRBV12-4; clone_size: medium-sized; cdr3_aa: CASSPPPWGGGFQRNTGELFF
j_call: TRBJ1-4; v_call: TRBV6-1; clone_size: medium-sized; cdr3_aa: CASRLGQGIEKLFF
j_call: TRBJ1-6; v_call: TRBV19; clone_size: -; cdr3_aa: CASSTWDTGTYNSPLHF
j_call: TRBJ2-1; v_call: TRBV19; clone_size: -; cdr3_aa: CASSTSDSGGYNEQFF
j_call: TRBJ1-2; v_call: TRBV7-2; clone_size: medium-sized; cdr3_aa: CASSLGAGRGYTF
j_call: TRBJ2-1; v_call: TRBV7-7; clone_size: -; cdr3_aa: CASSFGQGNEQFF
j_call: TRBJ2-7; v_call: TRBV5-1; clone_size: -; cdr3_aa: CASSFSGGYEQYF
j_call: TRBJ1-6; v_call: TRBV10-3; clone_size: medium-sized; cdr3_aa: CASVAAANSPLHF
j_call: TRBJ2-7; v_call: TRBV7-9; clone_size: medium-sized; cdr3_aa: CASSLTQGENEQYF
j_call: TRBJ2-1; v_call: TRBV5-1; clone_size: -; cdr3_aa: CASSFAYLGGGEDEQFF
j_call: TRBJ2-7; v_call: TRBV18; clone_size: medium-sized; cdr3_aa: CASSPVMTGGSYEQYF
j_call: TRBJ1-6; v_call: TRBV5-1; clone_size: -; cdr3_aa: CASSLEVNSPLHF
j_call: TRBJ2-3; v_call: TRBV6-4; clone_size: -; cdr3_aa: CASSDSGGSTDTQYF
j_call: TRBJ2-2; v_call: TRBV12-1; clone_size: -; cdr3_aa: CASSFGLAGGPPNTGELFF
j_call: TRBJ1-1; v_call: TRBV5-5; clone_size: medium-sized; cdr3_aa: CASSFSGGGGTEAFF
j_call: TRBJ2-1; v_call: TRBV12-3/TRBV12-4; clone_size: medium-sized; cdr3_aa: CASSASGSPEQFF
j_call: TRBJ1-3; v_call: TRBV12-3/TRBV12-4; clone_size: medium-sized; cdr3_aa: CASRGQGNSGNTIYF
j_call: TRBJ2-1; v_call: TRBV19; clone_size: medium-sized; cdr3_aa: CASTGTSGGTSEQFF
j_call: TRBJ1-5; v_call: TRBV12-3/TRBV12-4; clone_size: -; cdr3_aa: CATARGGNQPQHF
j_call: TRBJ1-5; v_call: TRBV5-4; clone_size: medium-sized; cdr3_aa: CASSFDAGDQPQHF
j_call: TRBJ2-1; v_call: TRBV6-5; clone_size: medium-sized; cdr3_aa: CASRLNDRGWNEQFF
j_call: TRBJ2-2; v_call: TRBV6-1; clone_size: -; cdr3_aa: CASSEASGGAEELFF
j_call: TRBJ1-2; v_call: TRBV5-6; clone_size: -; cdr3_aa: CASSLRFPTGFGYTF
j_call: TRBJ1-1; v_call: TRBV5-5; clone_size: medium-sized; cdr3_aa: CASRSGRAGTEAFF
j_call: TRBJ2-4; v_call: TRBV20-1; clone_size: -; cdr3_aa: CSAADLAKNIQYF
j_call: TRBJ1-1; v_call: TRBV20-1; clone_size: -; cdr3_aa: CSARDRLDTEAFF
j_call: TRBJ1-1; v_call: TRBV5-1; clone_size: -; cdr3_aa: CASSLRSENTEAFF
j_call: TRBJ2-2; v_call: TRBV19; clone_size: medium-sized; cdr3_aa: CASRDGVHTGELFF
j_call: TRBJ2-1; v_call: TRBV11-2; clone_size: -; cdr3_aa: CASRSTSGSYNEQFF
j_call: TRBJ2-7; v_call: TRBV5-1; clone_size: -; cdr3_aa: CAGGLSYEQYF
j_call: TRBJ2-1; v_call: TRBV25-1; clone_size: -; cdr3_aa: CASSKLAQAQFF
j_call: TRBJ1-4; v_call: TRBV12-3/TRBV12-4; clone_size: large; cdr3_aa: CASSPIPHRGRNEKLFF
j_call: TRBJ2-5; v_call: TRBV4-2; clone_size: -; cdr3_aa: CASSQESAGYQETQYF